These 25 T cell receptor beta chains were all obtained from the same sample, sequenced in a study of blood T cell repertoires in COVID-19. The table came from immunoSEQ multiplex PCR; TCRdb's copy has only in-frame clones and leaves some out. The sample includes about 80,000 clones, around 89% of them seen just once. The specimen sequenced was peripheral blood. These TCRs come from a woman aged 80 or over with acute or convalescent COVID-19.

This sequence joins TRBV5-1 and TRBJ2-7; 7 bases fit TRBD1. The CDR3 has 15 amino acids. The J segment lost 5 bases and the V segment lost 3 bases, leaving 11 bases of the junction unmatched. Germline V lookup: CDR1 SGHRS, CDR2 YFSETQ. The CDR3, as DNA: TGCGCCAGCAGCTCCCGGAGACAGGGCGTGAACGAGCAGTACTTC. It encodes CASSSRRQGVNEQYF.

The genes are TRBV19 and TRBJ2-1, with TRBD2 identical over 14 bases. The CDR3 covers 16 residues. V lost 7 bases to trimming and J lost 6 bases; unmatched junction nucleotides: 8. Germline loops: CDR1 LNHDA, CDR2 SQIVND (reference sequence). CDR3 DNA: TGTGCCAGTACCCTACGAGGGACTAGCGGGGGCAATGAGCAGTTCTTC. Protein sequence: CASTLRGTSGGNEQFF.

This clone has a handful of counts. The chain has TRBV15 and TRBJ1-5; 9 positions match TRBD1. J lost 4 bases, V lost 5 bases, and 6 bases had no gene match. This CDR3 contains 15 residues. Germline CDR1 reads LNHNV; CDR2 reads YYDKDF (reference sequence). CDR3 loop: CATSLYRGQNQPQHF. CDR3 DNA: TGTGCCACCAGCCTTTACAGGGGGCAGAATCAGCCCCAGCATTTT.

This chain links TRBV5-1 with TRBJ1-3; no reliable D call. The germline gives CDR1 SGHRS, CDR2 YFSETQ. The V gene lost 1 base and the J gene lost 12 bases, with 11 bases spanning the gap. CDR3 length: 12 residues. CDR3 nucleotide sequence: TGCGCCAGCAGCTTGATTCTCTATCACATATATTTT. As protein: CASSLILYHIYF.

This clone was picked up a small number of times. The chain employs TRBV15 and TRBJ2-3; the D gene is possibly TRBD2 (6 bases). V was shortened by 4 bases and J by 7 bases, with 12 bases between the two germline ends. The CDR3 loop spans 13 amino acids. Germline V gene data show CDR1 as LNHNV and CDR2 as YYDKDF (reference sequence). The CDR3 is CATSTTRENTQYF. The CDR3 nucleotides read TGTGCCACCAGCACGACCCGGGAGAATACGCAGTATTTT.

The J gene is TRBJ1-2, the V gene TRBV5-5; TRBD1 matches 7 bases. The V gene's germline CDR1 is SGHKS and CDR2 YYEKEE (reference sequence). CDR3 size: 12 residues. After removal of 5 bases from V and 6 bases from J, the junction contained 4 bases not matched to a gene. As DNA, the CDR3 is TGTGCCAGCAGTCAGGGACAGAATGGCTACACCTTC. Protein sequence: CASSQGQNGYTF. Looking up the rest from reference TRBV5-5 and TRBJ1-2 gives the full variable domain: DAGVTQSPTHLIKTRGQQVTLRCSPISGHKSVSWYQQVLGQGPQFIFQYYEKEERGRGNFPDRFSARQFPNYSSELNVNALLLGDSALYLCASSQGQNGYTFGSGTRLTVV.

With respect to this clone: An end of the junction differs from the germline gene, which may be a read error. V and J are TRBV15 and TRBJ2-1; the match to TRBD2 covers 12 bases. The CDR3 sequence is 15 residues long. CDR1 is LNHNV, CDR2 YYDKDF, per germline (reference sequence). The CDR3 region has the DNA TGTGCCGCCAGCATTAGGACTAGCGGGGTGGATGAGCAGTTCTTC. Translation: CAASIRTSGVDEQFF.

V and J are TRBV19 and TRBJ2-6; D perhaps matches TRBD2 (5 bases). The V gene lost 8 bases and the J gene lost 3 bases, with 17 bases spanning the gap. The germline V gene encodes CDR1 LNHDA and CDR2 SQIVND (reference sequence). The CDR3 extends over 16 amino acids. The DNA of the CDR3 is TGTGCCAGTGATCTGAAGGCGGGTGGTGGGGCCAACGTCCTGACTTTC. Amino acids: CASDLKAGGGANVLTF.

The chain joins TRBV6-2 or TRBV6-3 to TRBJ1-6; D call uncertain. CDR3 length: 14 residues. The V end was cut by 6 bases, the J end by 6 bases, with 12 bases between. Germline CDR1 and CDR2: MNHEY and SVGEGT. The CDR3 nucleotides read TGTGCCAGCAGCCGAGGGAGGTTTAATTCACCCCTCCACTTT. This translates into CASSRGRFNSPLHF.

The rearrangement uses TRBV19 and TRBJ2-7; TRBD1 matches 7 bases. The CDR3 runs to 15 residues. Germline lookup yields CDR1 LNHDA and CDR2 SQIVND (reference sequence). V lost 3 bases and J lost 0; bases outside the gene matches: 5. The CDR3 nucleotides are TGTGCCAGTAGTATCATAGGGGACAGCTCCTACGAGCAGTACTTC. As protein: CASSIIGDSSYEQYF.

The chain uses TRBV14 and TRBJ1-3; D perhaps matches TRBD1 (5 bases). The CDR3 extends over 17 amino acids. CDR1 and CDR2 from the germline V gene are SGHDN and FVKESK. Trimming cost V 4 bases and J 1 base, with 17 bases left between them. In DNA form, the CDR3 reads TGTGCCAGCAGCCGTATCTTTCCAGGGATGTCTGGAAACACCATATATTTT. This encodes CASSRIFPGMSGNTIYF.

The chain employs TRBV25-1 and TRBJ1-2, with TRBD1 as a possible D gene (5 bases). The V end was cut by 0 bases, the J end by 8 bases, with 10 bases between. Germline V gene data show CDR1 as MGHDK and CDR2 as SYGVNS. The CDR3 spans 13 residues. The CDR3 region has the DNA TGTGCCAGCAGTGAATACTCCAGGGTGGGCTACACCTTC. It translates to CASSEYSRVGYTF.

V and J are TRBV5-1 and TRBJ2-2, with D perhaps TRBD2 (5 bases). This CDR3 is built from 14 residues. Trimming left V 4 bases short and J 1 base short, with 8 bases between. In germline, CDR1 is SGHRS, CDR2 YFSETQ. In nucleotides, the CDR3 is TGCGCCAGCAGCCCCGGACTGAACACCGGGGAGCTGTTTTTT. It codes for CASSPGLNTGELFF.

J is TRBJ2-7 and V is TRBV7-9, with D possibly matching TRBD1 (5 bases). The ends were cut back, 6 bases at V and 3 bases at J, with 12 bases in the middle. The germline gives CDR1 SEHNR, CDR2 FQNEAQ (reference sequence). CDR3 size: 13 residues. The CDR3 nucleotides read TGTGCCAGCAGTAGTCAGGGCGGCTACGAGCAGTACTTC. It specifies CASSSQGGYEQYF.

The chain links TRBV4-1 to TRBJ2-1, with 10 bases lining up with TRBD1. Trimming at V came to 6 bases and at J to 2 bases, leaving 7 bases not matched to a gene. The germline V gene has CDR1 MGHRA and CDR2 YSYEKL. CDR3 length: 16 residues. The CDR3 sequence is CASRPTGTGAYNEQFF. The CDR3 coding sequence is TGCGCCAGCAGGCCTACCGGGACAGGGGCCTACAATGAGCAGTTCTTC.

The sample holds one count of this clone. This chain links TRBV25-1 with TRBJ1-5, with D perhaps TRBD1 (6 bases). Germline V lookup: CDR1 MGHDK, CDR2 SYGVNS. This CDR3 comprises 14 residues. V shed 3 bases and J shed 3 bases, with 9 bases lying between them. The CDR3 sequence: CASSDQGYNQPQHF. CDR3 nucleotide sequence: TGTGCCAGCAGTGACCAGGGGTACAATCAGCCCCAGCATTTT.

The chain has TRBV5-1 and TRBJ1-6; D is perhaps TRBD1 (5 bases). Germline V lookup: CDR1 SGHRS, CDR2 YFSETQ. The CDR3 runs to 22 residues. Trimming stripped 4 bases from V and 0 bases from J, with 29 bases between. The CDR3 DNA reads TGCGCCAGCAGCAACGTTAGTTCTACCCGACAGTCCCAGAGCTCCTATAATTCACCCCTCCACTTT. Residues: CASSNVSSTRQSQSSYNSPLHF.

This chain connects TRBV11-2 to TRBJ2-3, with 14 bases aligning to TRBD2. This CDR3 contains 15 residues. Trimming removed 7 bases from V and 3 bases from J; junction bases left unmatched: 3. Germline V gene sequence: CDR1 SGHAT, CDR2 FQNNGV. This CDR3 is CASNRLAGGTDTQYF. As DNA, the CDR3 is TGTGCCAGCAACCGACTAGCGGGGGGGACAGATACGCAGTATTTT.

This chain joins TRBV5-1 and TRBJ2-1, with 14 bases lining up with TRBD2. The CDR3 is made up of 20 amino acids. V trimming: 3 bases; J trimming: 1 base; junction bases outside the gene matches: 12. Germline lookup yields CDR1 SGHRS and CDR2 YFSETQ. In nucleotides, the CDR3 is TGCGCCAGCAGCTACCGAGGGACTAGCGGGAGTTACCTGTCCTACAATGAGCAGTTCTTC. This sequence encodes CASSYRGTSGSYLSYNEQFF.

This clone was counted between two and nine times. The chain uses TRBV5-8 and TRBJ2-3; the match to TRBD1 covers 7 bases. The trim removed 0 bases at V and 3 bases at J, leaving 7 bases unmatched. The CDR3 sequence is 16 residues long. CDR1 is SGHTS and CDR2 is YDEGEE in the germline V gene. The CDR3 sequence: CASSLGPGTATDTQYF. The CDR3, as DNA: TGTGCCAGCAGCTTGGGGCCGGGGACAGCAACAGATACGCAGTATTTT. The variable domain in full, completed from reference TRBV5-8 and TRBJ2-3, reads EAGVTQSPTHLIKTRGQQATLRCSPISGHTSVYWYQQALGLGLQFLLWYDEGEERNRGNFPPRFSGRQFPNYSSELNVNALELEDSALYLCASSLGPGTATDTQYFGPGTRLTVL.

The rearrangement joins TRBV4-3 to TRBJ1-3; 10 bases agree with TRBD1. This CDR3 has 18 amino acids. Germline assignment: CDR1 LGHNA and CDR2 YSLEER. V shed 2 bases, J shed 3 bases, and the junction held 10 bases outside the gene matches. CDR3 nucleotide sequence: TGCGCCAGCAGCCAATCAGTGACAGGGGGCATAGGTGGAAACACCATATATTTT. This encodes CASSQSVTGGIGGNTIYF.

V gene TRBV4-2 combines with J gene TRBJ1-1; TRBD1 agrees at 7 bases. This CDR3 is 16 amino acids long. After removal of 1 base from V and 2 bases from J, the junction contained 7 bases not matched to a gene. Germline CDR1 is LGHNA and CDR2 is YNFKEQ. The CDR3 reads CASSQVANRGNTEAFF. CDR3 nucleotides: TGTGCCAGCAGCCAAGTGGCGAACAGGGGCAACACTGAAGCTTTCTTT.

This clone was observed once. The chain uses TRBV5-1 and TRBJ1-1; 9 nucleotides align to TRBD1. The CDR3 runs to 12 residues. V shed 7 bases and J 4 bases; nucleotides not matched to a gene: 2. Germline lookup yields CDR1 SGHRS and CDR2 YFSETQ. The CDR3 coding sequence is TGCGCCAGCGGACAGGGGTTCACTGAAGCTTTCTTT. Encoded protein: CASGQGFTEAFF.

This clone appeared once. V and J are TRBV7-2 and TRBJ1-1, with 8 bases that match TRBD1. This CDR3 comprises 15 residues. J gave up 2 bases and V 3 bases, and 5 bases lay outside the gene matches. The germline gives CDR1 SGHTA, CDR2 FQGNSA. CDR3 in amino acids: CASSFLQGGNTEAFF. CDR3 bases: TGTGCCAGCAGCTTCCTACAGGGGGGAAACACTGAAGCTTTCTTT.

This rearrangement joins TRBV6-5 to TRBJ2-7, with 7 bases aligning to TRBD1. This CDR3 region has 15 residues. Germline CDR1 MNHEY, CDR2 SVGAGI. V lost 5 bases to trimming and J lost 0 bases; unmatched junction nucleotides: 7. This chain's CDR3 is CASSTRDRASYEQYF. The CDR3 DNA is TGTGCCAGCAGTACCCGGGACAGAGCCTCCTACGAGCAGTACTTC.